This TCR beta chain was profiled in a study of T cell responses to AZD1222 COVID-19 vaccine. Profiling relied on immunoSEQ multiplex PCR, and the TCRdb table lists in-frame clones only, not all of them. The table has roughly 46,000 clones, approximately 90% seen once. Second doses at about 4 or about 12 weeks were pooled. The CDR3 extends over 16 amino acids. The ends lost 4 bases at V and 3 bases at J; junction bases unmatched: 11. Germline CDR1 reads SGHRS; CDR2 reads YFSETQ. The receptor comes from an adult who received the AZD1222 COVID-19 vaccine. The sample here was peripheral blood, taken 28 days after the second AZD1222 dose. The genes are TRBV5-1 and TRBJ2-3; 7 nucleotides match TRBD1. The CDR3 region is CASSPLRGPETDTQYF. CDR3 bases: TGCGCCAGCAGCCCGCTGAGGGGGCCCGAGACAGATACGCAGTATTTT.